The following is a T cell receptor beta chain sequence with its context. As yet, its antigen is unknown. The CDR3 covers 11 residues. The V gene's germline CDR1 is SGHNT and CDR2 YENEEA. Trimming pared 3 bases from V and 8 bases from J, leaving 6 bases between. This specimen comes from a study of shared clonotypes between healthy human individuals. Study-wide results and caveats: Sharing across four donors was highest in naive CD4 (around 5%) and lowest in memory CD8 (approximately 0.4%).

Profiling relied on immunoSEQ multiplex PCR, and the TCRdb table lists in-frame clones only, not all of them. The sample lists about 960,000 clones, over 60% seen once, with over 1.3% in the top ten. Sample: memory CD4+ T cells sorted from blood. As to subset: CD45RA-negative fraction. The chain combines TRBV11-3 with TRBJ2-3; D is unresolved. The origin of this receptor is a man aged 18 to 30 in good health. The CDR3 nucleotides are TGTGCCAGCAGCTTGGGCGGTACGCAGTATTTT. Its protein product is CASSLGGTQYF.